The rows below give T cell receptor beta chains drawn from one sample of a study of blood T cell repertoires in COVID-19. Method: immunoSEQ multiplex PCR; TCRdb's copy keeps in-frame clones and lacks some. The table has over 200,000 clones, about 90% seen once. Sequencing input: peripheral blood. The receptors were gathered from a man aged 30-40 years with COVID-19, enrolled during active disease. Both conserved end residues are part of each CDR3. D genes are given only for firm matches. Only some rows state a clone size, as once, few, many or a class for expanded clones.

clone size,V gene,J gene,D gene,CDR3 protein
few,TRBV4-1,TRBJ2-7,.,CASSPVGQHYEQYF
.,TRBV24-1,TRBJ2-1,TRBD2,CATSERGRGPHNEQFF
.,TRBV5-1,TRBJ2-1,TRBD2,CASSLAISGNGEFF
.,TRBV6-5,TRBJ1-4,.,CASSYGQDSTNEKLFF
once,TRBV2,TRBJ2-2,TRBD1,CASSEAPGQGQRKAGELFF
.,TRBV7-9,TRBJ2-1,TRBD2,CASSAQYGTSESYNEQFF
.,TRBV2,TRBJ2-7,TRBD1,CASNRGQNYEQYF
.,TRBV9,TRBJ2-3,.,CASSQTAQEGRHTQYF
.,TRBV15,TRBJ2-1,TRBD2,CATSRVAGGYNEQFF
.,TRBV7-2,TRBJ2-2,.,CASRMKGIRGGELFF
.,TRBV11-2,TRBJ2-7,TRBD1,CASSLGFTGTAYEQYF
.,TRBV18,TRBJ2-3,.,CASSPAADSTDTQYF
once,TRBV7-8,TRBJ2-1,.,CASSLGTTPYNEQFF
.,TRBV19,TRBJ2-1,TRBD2,CASTSSGLAPNGNEQFF
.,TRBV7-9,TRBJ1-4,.,CASSLERGGVFNEKLFF
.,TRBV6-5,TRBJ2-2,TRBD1,CASSSQDRAGELFF
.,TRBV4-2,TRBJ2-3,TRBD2,CASSQDFLAVTDTQYF
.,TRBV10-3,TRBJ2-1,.,CAISPGGREWQFF
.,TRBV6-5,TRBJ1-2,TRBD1,CASSYGGQGVGYGYTF
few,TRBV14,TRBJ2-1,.,CASSQDRGGPSYNEQFF
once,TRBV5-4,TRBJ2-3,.,CASSPPRGGGTDTQYF
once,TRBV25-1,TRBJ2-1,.,CASSDSTMRSFYNEQFF
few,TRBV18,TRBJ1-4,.,CASSPPGVANEKLFF
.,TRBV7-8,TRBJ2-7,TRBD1,CASSRTGGGQYF
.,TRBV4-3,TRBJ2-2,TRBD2,CASRPGGGTGELFF
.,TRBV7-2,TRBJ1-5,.,CASSKGGSNQPQHF
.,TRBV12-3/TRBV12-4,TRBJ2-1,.,CASTKTRLVEQFF
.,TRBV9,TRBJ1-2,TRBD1,CASSVGGGTVYGYTF
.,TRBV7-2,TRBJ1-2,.,CASSLVQGLDNYGYTF
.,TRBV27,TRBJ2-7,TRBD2,CASSSPWGGEQYF
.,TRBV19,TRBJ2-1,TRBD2,CATALAGDEQFF
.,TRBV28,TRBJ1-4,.,CASSLGGYEKLFF
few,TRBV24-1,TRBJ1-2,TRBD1,CATSDPGQGFYGYTF
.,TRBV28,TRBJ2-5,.,CASSSPGERFGTQYF
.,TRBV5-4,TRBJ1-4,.,CASSLVLQGLHEKLFF
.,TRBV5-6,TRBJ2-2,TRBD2,CASSFGLAGFYGELFF
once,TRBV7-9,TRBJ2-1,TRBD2,CASSSSGGAYNEQFF
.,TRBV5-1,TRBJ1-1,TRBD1,CASSLKGQENTEAFF
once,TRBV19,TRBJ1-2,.,CASHDRIYGYTF
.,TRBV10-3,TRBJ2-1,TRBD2,CAIRSTEGGDYNEQFF
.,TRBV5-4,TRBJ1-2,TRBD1,CASSLAPGQGALGYTF
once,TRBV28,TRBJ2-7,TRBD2,CASSTRLAGYEQYF
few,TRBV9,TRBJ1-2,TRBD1,CASSAGDREIGGYTF
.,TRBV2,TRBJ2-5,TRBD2,CASSDTLAGGRTQYF
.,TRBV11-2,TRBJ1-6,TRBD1,CASSYGDRDASPLHF
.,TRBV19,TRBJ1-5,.,CASSMRFSGQPQHF
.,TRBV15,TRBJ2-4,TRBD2,CATSRVPREVYKNIQYF
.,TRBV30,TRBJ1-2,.,CAWSLSRIYGYTF
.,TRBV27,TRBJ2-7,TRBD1,CASSLNDRVGEQYF
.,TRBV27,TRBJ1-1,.,CASSSQGYAEAFF
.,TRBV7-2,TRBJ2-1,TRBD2,CASSFPGLAGGVLFF
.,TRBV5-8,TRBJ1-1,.,CASSPQGLEAFF
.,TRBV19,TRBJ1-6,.,CASSEMSGGNSPLHF
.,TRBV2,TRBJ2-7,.,CASSEARVGNEQYF
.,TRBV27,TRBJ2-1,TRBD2,CASGLAGGRYNEQFF
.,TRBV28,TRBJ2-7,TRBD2,CASSSPIGRLTSGSYDEQYF
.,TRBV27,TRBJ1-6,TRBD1,CASSIRGFYNSPLHF
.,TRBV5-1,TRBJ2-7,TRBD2,CASSLGLAGGRSLYEQYF
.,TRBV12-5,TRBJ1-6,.,CASGLNVGPRNSPLHF
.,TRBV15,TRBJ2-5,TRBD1,CATSRDRLRGQKTQYF